Listed below are T cell receptor beta chains from one sample, sequenced in a study of cytomegalovirus exposure and HLA in healthy donors. Data came from immunoSEQ multiplex PCR; TCRdb stores just in-frame clones and leaves some out. The sample holds around 150,000 clones, approximately 82% seen once. Sample: PBMCs. These TCRs come from a man in his forties in good health and CMV-seronegative. CDR3s include the opening cysteine and the closing phenylalanine or tryptophan. The D gene is left open where the match is weak. Where a row states a size, it is once, few, many or the class of an expanded clone; other rows omit it.

D,length,size,J,V,DNA,CDR3
.,14,.,TRBJ2-5,TRBV7-8,TGTGCCAGCAGCTTTCTGGGCGGGAAGCAGACCCAGTACTTC,CASSFLGGKQTQYF
TRBD1,14,few,TRBJ2-7,TRBV6-6,TGTGCCAGCAGTTACAGCGGACAGGGGGACGAGCAGTACTTC,CASSYSGQGDEQYF
.,12,few,TRBJ2-2,TRBV15,TGTGCCACCCGGGGGATTACCGGGGAGCTGTTTTTT,CATRGITGELFF
.,15,.,TRBJ2-3,TRBV27,TGTGCCAGCAGTTTATGGGGGGAGCCCACAGATACGCAGTATTTT,CASSLWGEPTDTQYF
TRBD1,15,.,TRBJ2-7,TRBV7-3,TGTGCCAGCAGCCAAGTCGGGACAGGGTCCTACGAGCAGTACTTC,CASSQVGTGSYEQYF
TRBD1,14,.,TRBJ1-2,TRBV11-1,TGTGCCAGCAGCCCTGGGACAGGGAACTATGGCTACACCTTC,CASSPGTGNYGYTF
.,15,.,TRBJ2-4,TRBV4-1,TGCGCCAGCAGCCAAGAAGGGAGGAGTGGAAACATTCAGTACTTC,CASSQEGRSGNIQYF
.,13,once,TRBJ1-5,TRBV18,TGTGCCAGCTCAACGGGGATAAATCAGCCCCAGCATTTT,CASSTGINQPQHF
.,14,.,TRBJ2-5,TRBV7-9,TGTGCCAGCGGCCCTCGGCAGGGAAGTGAGACCCAGTACTTC,CASGPRQGSETQYF
.,13,.,TRBJ2-7,TRBV15,TGTGCCACCAGCAGAGATGGAGGGTACGAGCAGTACTTC,CATSRDGGYEQYF
TRBD2,17,.,TRBJ2-1,TRBV5-1,TGCGCCAGCAGCTTGGGTTCCAGCGGGAGTTACTACAATGAGCAGTTCTTC,CASSLGSSGSYYNEQFF
TRBD2,17,.,TRBJ2-5,TRBV10-3,TGTGCCATCAGTGAGGTACTACTAGCGGGGACTCAAGAGACCCAGTACTTC,CAISEVLLAGTQETQYF
.,14,few,TRBJ2-3,TRBV27,TGTGCCAGCAGTTTATCCGGGACAAAGGATACGCAGTATTTT,CASSLSGTKDTQYF
.,15,.,TRBJ2-7,TRBV7-8,TGTGCCAGCAGCTTAGCGGGAGGCCCCCTTTACGAGCAGTACTTC,CASSLAGGPLYEQYF
TRBD2,16,.,TRBJ2-7,TRBV30,TGTGCCTGGAGTTTCAAGCCAAGCGGGAGTAACTACGAGCAGTACTTC,CAWSFKPSGSNYEQYF
TRBD2,18,.,TRBJ2-7,TRBV4-2,TGTGCCAGCAGCCAAGACGTCCGGGTTCAGACTAGCGGGGGTTTGCAGTACTTC,CASSQDVRVQTSGGLQYF
TRBD2,13,.,TRBJ2-3,TRBV5-1,TGCGCCAGCAGGGGACTAGCAGGAGATACGCAGTATTTT,CASRGLAGDTQYF
.,12,.,TRBJ1-3,TRBV29-1,TGCAGCAGTCGGGACTCTGGAAACACCATATATTTT,CSSRDSGNTIYF
TRBD1,18,.,TRBJ1-5,TRBV18,TGTGCCAGCTCACCGCCGGGACAGGGGTTTTTGGGGAATCAGCCCCAGCATTTT,CASSPPGQGFLGNQPQHF
.,14,.,TRBJ1-3,TRBV28,TGTGCCAGCAGTACAGGGTTCTCTGGAAACACCATATATTTT,CASSTGFSGNTIYF
TRBD2,17,.,TRBJ2-1,TRBV27,TGTGCCAGCAGTTTAGAAGCGGGACGGAGCTCCTACAATGAGCAGTTCTTC,CASSLEAGRSSYNEQFF
.,14,.,TRBJ2-7,TRBV5-4,TGTGCCAGCAGCTTAGGGTCAGCGGGCTACGAGCAGTACTTC,CASSLGSAGYEQYF
.,15,.,TRBJ2-5,TRBV5-6,TGTGCCAGCAGCTTGAAGGTGAACAGAGTAGAGACCCAGTACTTC,CASSLKVNRVETQYF
TRBD2,19,.,TRBJ2-1,TRBV7-9,TGTGCCAGCAGCTTAATACGACTAGCGGGATCCAGCTCCTACAATGAGCAGTTCTTC,CASSLIRLAGSSSYNEQFF
.,15,.,TRBJ2-7,TRBV5-8,TGTGCCAGCAGCTGGCCTTGGACAGACACCTACGAGCAGTACTTC,CASSWPWTDTYEQYF
TRBD2,15,.,TRBJ2-7,TRBV5-1,TGCGCCAGCAGCCTACTGATTAGCGGGAGTGACGAGCAGTACTTC,CASSLLISGSDEQYF
.,15,.,TRBJ2-7,TRBV10-3,TGTGCCATCAGTGAGTTGTGGCAGGACACCTACGAGCAGTACTTC,CAISELWQDTYEQYF
TRBD1,18,.,TRBJ1-1,TRBV7-9,TGTGCCAGCAGCTTAAACTCTTGGTACAGGGGGGTTAGCACTGAAGCTTTCTTT,CASSLNSWYRGVSTEAFF
.,13,few,TRBJ1-2,TRBV29-1,TGCAGCGTCTTCGGGGGTGGGGACTATGGCTACACCTTC,CSVFGGGDYGYTF
TRBD2,17,.,TRBJ2-3,TRBV7-8,TGTGCCAGCAGCTGGGGACTAGCGAAAATTAGCACAGATACGCAGTATTTT,CASSWGLAKISTDTQYF
.,14,few,TRBJ2-7,TRBV6-1,TGTGCCAGCAGTGACCCTCTAGCATCCTACGAGCAGTACTTC,CASSDPLASYEQYF
.,20,.,TRBJ1-5,TRBV21-1,TGTGCCAGCAGCAAATCTAGGGGAACACCTCGCCAGGATAGCAATCAGCCCCAGCATTTT,CASSKSRGTPRQDSNQPQHF
.,14,.,TRBJ2-5,TRBV5-4,TGTGCCAGCAGCTTGGAGTCTGGGAGACAGACCCAGTACTTC,CASSLESGRQTQYF
TRBD1,15,.,TRBJ1-4,TRBV27,TGTGCCAGCAGCTCTCAGGGGGCGCCGCGTGAAAAACTGTTTTTT,CASSSQGAPREKLFF
.,14,.,TRBJ1-4,TRBV18,TGTGCCAGCTCACCATGGGACACCGCGACAAAACTGTTTTTT,CASSPWDTATKLFF
.,16,.,TRBJ2-1,TRBV9,TGTGCCAGCAGCTCCGAGGGGCTCGGGGGCTACAATGAGCAGTTCTTC,CASSSEGLGGYNEQFF
TRBD2,16,.,TRBJ2-1,TRBV7-2,TGTGCCAGCAGCCCCGTGACTAGCGGGAGTATCTATGAGAAGTTCTTC,CASSPVTSGSIYEKFF
.,12,.,TRBJ2-3,TRBV6-6,TGTGCCAGCAGGTCTAGCGCAAATACGCAGTATTTT,CASRSSANTQYF
.,12,once,TRBJ2-7,TRBV7-9,TGTGCCAGCAGCCTACTAGGAAACGAGCAGTACTTC,CASSLLGNEQYF
.,16,.,TRBJ1-1,TRBV11-2,TGTGCCAGCAGCTCCGGGGGGAAGGGGCGGGGGACTGAAGCTTTCTTT,CASSSGGKGRGTEAFF
TRBD2,16,.,TRBJ2-3,TRBV2,TGTGCCAGCAGCCCGACTAGCGGGGGCCATACAGATACGCAGTATTTT,CASSPTSGGHTDTQYF
.,14,.,TRBJ1-1,TRBV7-2,TGTGCCAGCAGCTCCTCTTGGAGGTTCGATGAAGCTTTCTTT,CASSSSWRFDEAFF
TRBD1,14,.,TRBJ1-2,TRBV2,TGTGCCAGCGAACGGGGACAGGTGGACTATGGCTACACCTTC,CASERGQVDYGYTF
TRBD1,15,.,TRBJ2-7,TRBV18,TGTGCCAGCTCACCACCGGGACAGGGGGCTTACGAGCAGTACTTC,CASSPPGQGAYEQYF
TRBD1,15,once,TRBJ1-5,TRBV10-3,TGTGCCATCAGCCCCCAAGGTACAGGGGGACAGCCCCAGCATTTT,CAISPQGTGGQPQHF
.,10,.,TRBJ2-7,TRBV11-2,TGTGCCAGCAGCTTTCGCGAGGTGCACTTC,CASSFREVHF
TRBD2,13,few,TRBJ2-7,TRBV7-9,TGTGCCAGCAGCCCGACTAGCGGCTACGAGCAGTACTTC,CASSPTSGYEQYF
.,18,.,TRBJ2-2,TRBV4-1,TGCGCCAGCAGCCAAGTAGGAGGGGCGGGGGCTCGCGCCGGGGAGCTGTTTTTT,CASSQVGGAGARAGELFF
.,12,.,TRBJ2-7,TRBV10-3,TGTGCCATCAGTGACAGGGAATACGAGCAGTACTTC,CAISDREYEQYF